This TCR beta chain was observed in a study of T cell responses to AZD1222 COVID-19 vaccine. The table came from immunoSEQ multiplex PCR; TCRdb's copy has only in-frame clones and leaves some out. The repertoire consists of 150,000 or so clones, with about 90% occurring once and the leading ten covering 3% to 4%. Analysis merged second doses at about 4 or about 12 weeks. The CDR3 consists of 14 residues. Germline V gives CDR1 SEHNR, CDR2 FQNEAQ (reference sequence). Unmatched junction bases numbered 3, after V lost 2 bases and J lost 2 bases. Findings and limits, study-wide: Clonal diversity was possibly underestimated; the donors were predominantly white British and more often female. The study found Spike-specific TCR breadth and depth rose after two AZD1222 doses.

For this clone: Its matching antigen is unknown.

The chain carries TRBV7-9 and TRBJ2-7; 7 positions agree with TRBD2. This sequence originates from an adult who received the AZD1222 COVID-19 vaccine. Sequencing was performed on peripheral blood, taken 28 days after the second AZD1222 dose. In nucleotides, the CDR3 is TGTGCCAGCAGCTTAATGAGCGGGGCCTACGAGCAGTACTTC. It codes for CASSLMSGAYEQYF. The full variable domain, rest sourced from reference TRBV7-9 and TRBJ2-7, is DTGVSQNPRHKITKRGQNVTFRCDPISEHNRLYWYRQTLGQGPEFLTYFQNEAQLEKSRLLSDRFSAERPKGSFSTLEIQRTEQGDSAMYLCASSLMSGAYEQYFGPGTRLTVT.